The 21 T cell receptor beta chains listed next were all sequenced from one sample in a study of cytomegalovirus exposure and HLA in healthy donors. Use of 60 Vbeta and 13 Jbeta primers characterized the PCR. Data came from immunoSEQ multiplex PCR; TCRdb stores just in-frame clones and leaves some out. Altogether about 97,000 clones are present, roughly 73% being singletons, with the ten largest covering roughly 3.5%. The source material was PBMCs. The receptors were gathered from a man in his forties in good health and CMV-seronegative.

The rearrangement uses TRBV27 and TRBJ2-7, with 7 bases lining up with TRBD1. The CDR3 is 19 residues long. The germline CDR1 and CDR2 sequences are MNHEY and SMNVEV (reference sequence). The V and J ends lost 3 bases and 1 base, in that order; junction bases with no gene match: 18. CDR3 residues: CASSFSGQGVYAGSYEQYF. The CDR3 DNA sequence: TGTGCCAGCAGTTTCTCGGGTCAGGGGGTATACGCAGGGTCCTACGAGCAGTACTTC.

The chain joins TRBV27 to TRBJ1-6, with unresolved D. The germline CDR1 and CDR2 sequences are MNHEY and SMNVEV (reference sequence). This CDR3 contains 13 residues. The germline V and J ends were trimmed by 2 bases and 9 bases, with 8 bases remaining between them. CDR3 DNA: TGTGCCAGCAGTTTAAGCCAGGCTTCACCCCTCCACTTT. Translating it yields CASSLSQASPLHF.

This clone was picked up one time. V gene TRBV5-6 combines with J gene TRBJ2-1, with D tentatively TRBD2 (5 bases). The ends were cut back, 2 bases at V and 0 bases at J, with 12 bases in the middle. The CDR3 is 16 amino acids. Germline values: CDR1 SGHDT, CDR2 YYEEEE. CDR3 in DNA: TGTGCCAGCAGCTTCGCTAGCCGCCCCTCCTACAATGAGCAGTTCTTC. Its translation: CASSFASRPSYNEQFF.

The table lists this clone with a few counts. The chain is built from TRBV7-8 and TRBJ2-1, with 12 bases fitting TRBD2. Looked up from germline, CDR1 is SGHVS and CDR2 is FQNEAQ. The CDR3 contains 17 residues. Trimming at V came to 11 bases and at J to 3 bases, leaving 14 bases not matched to a gene. The CDR3 DNA sequence: TGTGCCTCCGGACTTAGACTAGCGGGAGAGGTCTACAATGAGCAGTTCTTC. Amino acids: CASGLRLAGEVYNEQFF. The whole variable domain, remainder taken from reference TRBV7-8 and TRBJ2-1, is GAGVSQSPRYKVAKRGQDVALRCDPISGHVSLFWYQQALGQGPEFLTYFQNEAQLDKSGLPSDRFFAERPEGSVSTLKIQRTQQEDSAVYLCASGLRLAGEVYNEQFFGPGTRLTVL.

The chain is built from TRBV27 and TRBJ2-1; perhaps TRBD1 as D (6 bases). Germline lookup yields CDR1 MNHEY and CDR2 SMNVEV (reference sequence). CDR3 size: 16 residues. V was cut by 7 bases and J by 7 bases, with 23 bases left in between. CDR3 coding DNA: TGTGCCAGCAAACTATTACCGGTTGGGGGCCGGAATGAGCAGTTCTTC. Amino acid sequence: CASKLLPVGGRNEQFF.

The V gene is TRBV7-7, the J gene TRBJ2-3; unclear D gene. V was shortened by 3 bases and J by 1 base, with 5 bases between the two germline ends. CDR1 is SSHAT and CDR2 is FNYEAQ in the germline V gene (reference sequence). The CDR3 contains 13 residues. The CDR3 is CASSFQGTDTQYF. In DNA form, the CDR3 reads TGTGCCAGCAGCTTTCAGGGCACAGATACGCAGTATTTT.

This clone was recorded only once. The chain carries TRBV6-1 and TRBJ1-1, with unresolved D. This CDR3 has 12 residues. The V end lost 3 bases, the J end lost 11 bases, and 13 bases lay between the germline ends. Per the germline V gene, CDR1 is MNHNS and CDR2 is SASEGT. The CDR3 DNA reads TGTGCCAGCAGTGACGGTTTCGAGGAGGCTTTCTTT. Encoded protein: CASSDGFEEAFF.

J is TRBJ2-1 and V is TRBV12-5, with 12 nucleotides matching TRBD2. CDR1 LGHNT and CDR2 FRNRAP come from the germline V gene. J was trimmed by 3 bases and V by 2 bases; bases with no gene match: 5. The CDR3 loop spans 17 amino acids. The CDR3 nucleotides read TGTGCTAGTGGTTTGCCAACTAGCGGGGGGATCTACAATGAGCAGTTCTTC. As protein: CASGLPTSGGIYNEQFF.

This clone was observed a handful of times. The gene calls are TRBV11-1 and TRBJ2-1; TRBD2 matches at 7 bases. The trim removed 5 bases at V and 4 bases at J, leaving 11 bases unmatched. The CDR3 totals 16 residues. Germline V lookup: CDR1 SGHAT, CDR2 FQDESV (reference sequence). CDR3 loop: CASSAAGTWLYNEQFF. As DNA, the CDR3 is TGTGCCAGCAGCGCAGCGGGAACTTGGCTATACAATGAGCAGTTCTTC.

In this sample, this clone turned up a few times. The chain is built from TRBV6-1 and TRBJ1-5; 7 bases fit TRBD1. The J segment lost 3 bases and the V segment lost 8 bases, leaving 4 bases of the junction unmatched. Germline V lookup: CDR1 MNHNS, CDR2 SASEGT. This CDR3 is 13 amino acids long. CDR3 nucleotides: TGTGCCAGCGGGACAGATCCCAATCAGCCCCAGCATTTT. It is translated as CASGTDPNQPQHF.

The chain links TRBV4-1 to TRBJ1-1, with D tentatively TRBD1 (6 bases). This CDR3 spans 15 amino acids. Germline V CDR1 and CDR2: MGHRA, YSYEKL. Trimming took 4 bases from V and 5 from J, leaving 17 bases between them. CDR3 sequence: CASSRSGTTGTEAFF. The CDR3 DNA reads TGCGCCAGCAGCCGATCCGGGACAACGGGGACTGAAGCTTTCTTT.

This clone was seen once. J is TRBJ1-4 and V is TRBV30; D perhaps matches TRBD1 (6 bases). This CDR3 region has 13 residues. The V end was cut by 7 bases, the J end by 4 bases, with 13 bases between. The germline gives CDR1 GTSNPN, CDR2 SVGIG (reference sequence). This CDR3 reads CASEGGSNEKLFF. The CDR3 coding sequence is TGTGCCTCCGAGGGGGGGAGTAATGAAAAACTGTTTTTT.

V gene TRBV18 combines with J gene TRBJ2-1, with 9 bases aligning to TRBD2. V was clipped by 4 bases and J by 4 bases; unmatched bases: 5. This CDR3 comprises 15 residues. CDR1 and CDR2 from the germline V gene are KGHSH and LQKENI. The CDR3 is CASSLSGGGYNEQFF. The CDR3 nucleotides read TGTGCCAGCTCACTTAGCGGGGGTGGATACAATGAGCAGTTCTTC.

The chain recombines TRBV5-8 with TRBJ2-3; the D gene is possibly TRBD1 (6 bases). Trimming took off 3 bases at V and 6 bases at J, with 26 bases between the two ends. The V gene's germline CDR1 is SGHTS and CDR2 YDEGEE. This CDR3 contains 18 residues. In nucleotides, the CDR3 is TGTGCCAGCAGCTCCTACCCGGGACACGAGGCCTCGGTCGATACGCAGTATTTT. This sequence encodes CASSSYPGHEASVDTQYF. The full variable domain, in which reference TRBV5-8 and TRBJ2-3 provide the parts outside the CDR3, is EAGVTQSPTHLIKTRGQQATLRCSPISGHTSVYWYQQALGLGLQFLLWYDEGEERNRGNFPPRFSGRQFPNYSSELNVNALELEDSALYLCASSSYPGHEASVDTQYFGPGTRLTVL.

This clone was seen a single time. V is TRBV13 and J is TRBJ2-7, with TRBD2 matching over 7 bases. This CDR3 comprises 15 residues. Germline CDR1 PRHDT, CDR2 FYEKMQ (reference sequence). J was trimmed by 0 bases and V by 5 bases; bases with no gene match: 7. This chain's CDR3 is CASSPAGESSYEQYF. The CDR3 nucleotides read TGTGCCAGCAGCCCGGCGGGGGAGAGCTCCTACGAGCAGTACTTC. Together with reference TRBV13 and TRBJ2-7, the CDR3 gives the full variable domain: AAGVIQSPRHLIKEKRETATLKCYPIPRHDTVYWYQQGPGQDPQFLISFYEKMQSDKGSIPDRFSAQQFSDYHSELNMSSLELGDSALYFCASSPAGESSYEQYFGPGTRLTVT.

This clone was picked up a small number of times. V usage is TRBV10-3 and J usage is TRBJ1-5; possible D gene TRBD1, 6 bases. V was pared by 5 bases and J by 5 bases, with 7 bases between. CDR1 ENHRY and CDR2 SYGVKD come from the germline V gene. The CDR3 is 12 amino acids. The DNA of the CDR3 is TGTGCCATCAGTCCAGGGGATCAGCCCCAGCATTTT. It translates to CAISPGDQPQHF.

The rearrangement joins TRBV27 to TRBJ2-5; TRBD2 matches at 15 bases. The CDR3 has 17 residues. V dropped 5 bases and J dropped 5; count of bases not matched to a gene: 9. From germline, CDR1 is MNHEY and CDR2 SMNVEV (reference sequence). DNA for the CDR3: TGTGCCAGCAGTAGGGGACTAGCGGGGGGCCTCTCCGAGACCCAGTACTTC. Translated: CASSRGLAGGLSETQYF.

This clone came up once. V is TRBV7-9 and J is TRBJ2-1; 10 bases are a match to TRBD1. The V gene end was trimmed by 5 bases and the J gene end by 6 bases; junction bases not matched to a gene: 10. This CDR3 has 16 residues. Germline loops: CDR1 SEHNR, CDR2 FQNEAQ (reference sequence). This CDR3 reads CASSPRDRGTGNEQFF. The CDR3 bases are TGTGCCAGCAGCCCCCGGGACAGGGGAACGGGCAATGAGCAGTTCTTC.

The V gene is TRBV5-1, the J gene TRBJ2-1; 11 nucleotides line up with TRBD2. The junction had 0 bases not matched to a gene; V was cut back by 1 base and J by 6 bases. The CDR3 length is 14 residues. The germline gives CDR1 SGHRS, CDR2 YFSETQ. CDR3 bases: TGCGCCAGCAGCTTGACTAGCGGGAGCAATGAGCAGTTCTTC. It codes for CASSLTSGSNEQFF.

V gene TRBV6-1 combines with J gene TRBJ2-3; 7 positions agree with TRBD2. The V gene's germline CDR1 is MNHNS and CDR2 SASEGT. This CDR3 region has 14 residues. After removal of 3 bases from V and 4 bases from J, the junction contained 4 bases not matched to a gene. CDR3 nucleotide sequence: TGTGCCAGCAGTGATAGGGGACTATCAGATACGCAGTATTTT. As protein: CASSDRGLSDTQYF.

This chain uses TRBV14 with TRBJ2-5; 7 bases line up with TRBD2. The CDR3 consists of 15 residues. The germline V gene encodes CDR1 SGHDN and CDR2 FVKESK. The J segment lost 5 bases and the V segment lost 3 bases, leaving 9 bases of the junction unmatched. CDR3 sequence reads: CASSHPWGSGETQYF. The CDR3 bases are TGTGCCAGCAGCCATCCATGGGGTAGCGGGGAGACCCAGTACTTC.